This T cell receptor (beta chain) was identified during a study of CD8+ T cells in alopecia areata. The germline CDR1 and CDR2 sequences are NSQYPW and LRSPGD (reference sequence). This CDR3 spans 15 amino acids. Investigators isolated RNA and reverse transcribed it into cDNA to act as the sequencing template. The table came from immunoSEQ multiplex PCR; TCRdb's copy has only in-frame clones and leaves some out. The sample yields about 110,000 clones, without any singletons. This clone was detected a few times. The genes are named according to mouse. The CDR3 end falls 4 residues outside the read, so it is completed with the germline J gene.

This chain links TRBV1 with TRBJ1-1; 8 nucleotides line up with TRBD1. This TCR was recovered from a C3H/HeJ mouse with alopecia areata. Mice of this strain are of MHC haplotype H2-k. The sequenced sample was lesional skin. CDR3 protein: CTCSADMQGAAEVFF. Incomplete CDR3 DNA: TGCACCTGCAGTGCAGATATGCAGGGGGCTGCA.